Sequencing of this TCR beta chain was carried out in a study of T cells expressing NK-cell markers. For each CDR3 protein, TCRdb gives one entry from its re-call of the 5' RACE reads, without DNA. There are about 400,000 distinct CDR3 sequences in the sample, with around a tenth held by the top ten. The CDR3 has 16 residues. CDR1 and CDR2 from the germline V gene are MNHEY and SVGAGI. The sequencing sample was made of blood T cells: a sorted CD56 or NKG2C T cell subset, CD4+ or CD8+ T cells, or bulk PBMC T cells (not recorded which). The receptor was isolated from a woman aged 45-59 years in good health. This chain connects TRBV6-5 to TRBJ2-4; TCRdb calls TRBD1, which cannot be checked without DNA. CDR3 amino acids: CASSREGGQAKNIQYF.